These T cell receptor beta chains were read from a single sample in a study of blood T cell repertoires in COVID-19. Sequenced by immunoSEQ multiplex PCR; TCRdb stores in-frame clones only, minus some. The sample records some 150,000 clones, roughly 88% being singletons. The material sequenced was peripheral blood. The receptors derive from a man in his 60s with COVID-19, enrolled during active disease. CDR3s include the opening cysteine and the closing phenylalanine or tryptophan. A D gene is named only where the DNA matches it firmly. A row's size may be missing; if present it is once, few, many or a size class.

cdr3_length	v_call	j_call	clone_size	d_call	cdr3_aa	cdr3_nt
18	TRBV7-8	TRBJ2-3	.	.	CASSLSSDSVWDTDTQYF	TGTGCCAGCAGCTTATCTTCGGACAGTGTTTGGGACACAGATACGCAGTATTTT
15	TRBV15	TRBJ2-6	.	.	CATSREGYGANVLTF	TGTGCCACCAGCAGGGAGGGGTATGGGGCCAACGTCCTGACTTTC
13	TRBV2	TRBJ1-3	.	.	CASSEARGDTIYF	TGTGCCAGCAGTGAAGCCAGGGGTGACACCATATATTTT
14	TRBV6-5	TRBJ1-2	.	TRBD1	CASSTPGQGKGYTF	TGTGCCAGCAGCACACCGGGACAGGGGAAAGGCTACACCTTC
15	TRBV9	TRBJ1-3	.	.	CASSPQGVSGNTIYF	TGTGCCAGCAGCCCACAGGGTGTCTCTGGAAACACCATATATTTT
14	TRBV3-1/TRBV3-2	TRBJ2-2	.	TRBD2	CASSPQTSPGELFF	TGTGCCAGCAGCCCCCAGACTAGCCCCGGGGAGCTGTTTTTT
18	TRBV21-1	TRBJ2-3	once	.	CASSNRAKTGGVSDTQYF	TGTGCCAGCAGCAACAGAGCGAAGACAGGGGGCGTTTCAGATACGCAGTATTTT
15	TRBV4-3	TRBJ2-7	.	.	CASSQAPGQSYEQYF	TGCGCCAGCAGCCAAGCGCCGGGACAATCCTACGAGCAGTACTTC
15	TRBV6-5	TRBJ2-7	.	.	CASSHEQARPYEQYF	TGTGCCAGCAGCCACGAGCAGGCCAGGCCCTACGAGCAGTACTTC
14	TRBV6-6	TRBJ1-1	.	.	CASSYQEGGTEAFF	TGTGCCAGCAGTTACCAGGAAGGGGGCACTGAAGCTTTCTTT
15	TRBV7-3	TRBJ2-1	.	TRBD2	CASSQTSGSYNEQFF	TGTGCCAGCAGCCAGACTAGCGGGAGCTACAATGAGCAGTTCTTC
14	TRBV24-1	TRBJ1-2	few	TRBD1	CATRSGGTDYGYTF	TGTGCCACAAGATCAGGGGGGACGGACTATGGCTACACCTTC
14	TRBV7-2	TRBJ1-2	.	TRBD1	CASSTRQGVTGYTF	TGTGCCAGCAGCACCCGACAGGGGGTCACGGGCTACACCTTC
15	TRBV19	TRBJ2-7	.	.	CASRFGLQGSYEQYF	TGTGCCAGTAGGTTCGGCCTTCAGGGTTCGTACGAGCAGTACTTC
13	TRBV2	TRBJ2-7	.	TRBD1	CASSGQGFYEQYF	TGTGCCAGCAGTGGACAGGGGTTCTACGAGCAGTACTTC
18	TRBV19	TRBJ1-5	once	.	CASSPIGGAQWSNQPQHF	TGTGCCAGTAGCCCCATCGGGGGGGCTCAGTGGAGCAATCAGCCCCAGCATTTT
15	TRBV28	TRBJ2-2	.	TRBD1	CASNSAGQGSGELFF	TGTGCCAGCAACTCAGCGGGACAGGGTTCTGGGGAGCTGTTTTTT
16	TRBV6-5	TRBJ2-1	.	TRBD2	CASSYSSGSAPNEQFF	TGTGCCAGCAGTTACTCGAGCGGGAGTGCACCAAATGAGCAGTTCTTC
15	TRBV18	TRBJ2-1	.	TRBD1	CASSPRQGRDNEQFF	TGTGCCAGCTCACCACGACAGGGTAGGGATAATGAGCAGTTCTTC
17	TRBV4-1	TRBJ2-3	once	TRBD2	CASSQLGLAESTDTQYF	TGCGCCAGCAGCCAGTTAGGACTAGCGGAGTCCACAGATACGCAGTATTTT
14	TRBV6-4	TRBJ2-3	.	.	CASKVSGNTDTQYF	TGTGCCAGCAAAGTCAGCGGAAACACAGATACGCAGTATTTT
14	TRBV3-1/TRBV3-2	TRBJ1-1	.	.	CASSPTRTSTEAFF	TGTGCCAGCAGCCCCACCCGGACATCTACTGAAGCTTTCTTT